The sequence of this T cell receptor beta chain was determined in a study of blood T cells in healthy people across ages (dated by TCRdb to 2013 to 2016). Background on the whole study: In model experiments, template switching captured about one uniquely barcoded TCR beta cDNA molecule for every two T cells. Using the same blood draw, the study looked at two additional independent replicas of 1 million unique cDNA reads for two donors, one aged 18 to 29 and the other aged 80 or older. Using deep sequencing normalized with unique cDNA molecular identifiers, the study measured how TCR beta repertoire diversity changes with age. The donors were divided into four age groups: young (average around 16 years), middle-aged (around 41), aged (approximately 62) and long-lived (82). Donors of different ages were randomly distributed across sequencing lanes to avoid experimental bias. Findings and caveats that apply to the study as a whole: Compared with the aged group, more naive CD4+ T cells, fewer expanded clones and increased TCR diversity were shown by the long-lived group, suggesting age selection. The percentage of naive T cells measured by flow cytometry correlated strongly with observed TCR beta diversity. Total diversity estimates from one million sequenced T cells were considered lower bounds and underestimates. Because the CMV infection status of the donors was unknown, age-related changes in expanded clonotypes may potentially have been confounded. As age increased, observed TCR beta diversity per million T cells dropped in a roughly linear way, and a significant reduction was already evident by age about 40. Conclusive comparison of naive and antigen-experienced compartments was prevented by the profiling of bulk unsorted PBMCs.

The library was prepared using 5' RACE. The instrument was an Illumina HiSeq 2500. A second about 7 to 12 cycle PCR used a sample-barcoded 5' primer and a J-beta primer mix. A template-switch 5' adaptor carrying 12 random nucleotides introduced a unique molecular identifier onto each TCR beta cDNA molecule. Each sample yielded at least 3 million CDR3-containing paired-end reads. First-strand cDNA was synthesized from all RNA with the Mint cDNA synthesis kit, primed by a TRBC-specific oligonucleotide. After uracil-DNA glycosylase treatment, a first 18-cycle PCR used universal primers M1SS and BC2_uni_R on all cDNA. As for the authors' bioinformatics: For normalization, 1 million high-quality reads, each with a distinct molecular identifier, were randomly selected from each sample. Instead of being binned into consensus sequences, reads with shared molecular identifiers were discarded. CDR3 identification, clonotype clustering and error correction used MiTCR with a Q25 quality threshold and the strictest error-elimination algorithm. A nonparametric unseen species model with Euler transformation was used to estimate lower-bound total TCR beta diversity. TCRdb reprocessed the public reads (quality trimming at Q25 with fastp, clone calling with MiXCR) and kept in-frame beta chains. Each record represents a unique CDR3 protein, reported with the most common genes and DNA among its rows. For this entry, the V and J calls and clone size follow TCRdb and not the study's own pipeline. In all, the sample holds about 640,000 distinct CDR3 sequences, and about 43% of those were seen once. Roughly 30% of the sample is in the top ten clones.

CDR1 and CDR2, per the germline V gene, are SGHVS and FQNEAQ. Trimming at the junction amounts to 4 bases on V and 1 base on J, and the germline ends lie 12 bases apart. The CDR3 starts with the cysteine, ends with the phenylalanine, and has 15 residues. Left in the record is the CDR3 DNA by itself, 45 bases read in frame from the first base. As regards this clonotype: Its cognate antigen has yet to be identified. No base quality values were provided; no much bigger clone lies one nucleotide off.

The donors were roughly 40 Caucasian individuals from Russia, aged 6 to 90 years, who were systemically healthy. Each donor gave ten milliliters of peripheral blood, drawn into EDTA-treated Vacutainer tubes. Ficoll-Paque density-gradient centrifugation was used to isolate PBMCs, with at least 6.5 million obtained per sample. Trizol reagent was used to extract total RNA from PBMCs, with at least 6 micrograms per sample. The percentages of naive CD45RAhigh/CD27high T cells were determined by flow cytometry on a PBMC aliquot from every donor. This receptor chain uses TRBV7-8 and TRBJ2-3; TRBD1 might be the D gene, on 5 matching bases. The receptor was derived from an elderly man in good health. What was sequenced was blood. The CDR3 corresponds to CASSYHGRGTDTQYF. The DNA reads as follows: TGTGCCAGCAGCTATCATGGCAGGGGCACAGATACGCAGTATTTT.